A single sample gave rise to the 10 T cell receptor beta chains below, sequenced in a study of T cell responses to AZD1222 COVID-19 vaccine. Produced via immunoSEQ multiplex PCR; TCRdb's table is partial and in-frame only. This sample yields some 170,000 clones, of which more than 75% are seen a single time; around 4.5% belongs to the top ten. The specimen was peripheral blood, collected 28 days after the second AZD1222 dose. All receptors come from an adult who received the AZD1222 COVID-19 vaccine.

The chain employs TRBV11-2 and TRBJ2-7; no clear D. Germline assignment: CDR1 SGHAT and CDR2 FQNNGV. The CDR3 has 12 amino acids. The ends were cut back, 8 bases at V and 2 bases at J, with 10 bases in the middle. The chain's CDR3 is CASGVTPYEQYF. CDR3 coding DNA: TGTGCCAGCGGGGTGACGCCCTACGAGCAGTACTTC.

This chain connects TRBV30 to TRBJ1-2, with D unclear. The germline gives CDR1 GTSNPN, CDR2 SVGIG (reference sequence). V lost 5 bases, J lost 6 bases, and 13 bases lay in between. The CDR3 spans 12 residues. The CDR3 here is CAWGPGINGYTF. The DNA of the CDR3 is TGTGCCTGGGGGCCAGGTATTAATGGCTACACCTTC. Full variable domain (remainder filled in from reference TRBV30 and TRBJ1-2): SQTIHQWPATLVQPVGSPLSLECTVEGTSNPNLYWYRQAAGRGLQLLFYSVGIGQISSEVPQNLSASRPQDRQFILSSKKLLLSDSGFYLCAWGPGINGYTFGSGTRLTVV.

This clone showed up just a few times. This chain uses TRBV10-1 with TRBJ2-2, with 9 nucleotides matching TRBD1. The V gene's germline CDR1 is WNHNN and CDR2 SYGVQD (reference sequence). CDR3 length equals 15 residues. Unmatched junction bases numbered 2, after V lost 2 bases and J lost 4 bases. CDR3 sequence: CASSERTGVTGELFF. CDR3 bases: TGCGCCAGCAGTGAGAGGACAGGGGTCACCGGGGAGCTGTTTTTT.

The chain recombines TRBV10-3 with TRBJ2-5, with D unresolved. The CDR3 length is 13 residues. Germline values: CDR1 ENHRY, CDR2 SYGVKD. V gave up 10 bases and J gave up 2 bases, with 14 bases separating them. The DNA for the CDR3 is TGTGCCACTGGACCCGACAATCAAGAGACCCAGTACTTC. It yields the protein CATGPDNQETQYF.

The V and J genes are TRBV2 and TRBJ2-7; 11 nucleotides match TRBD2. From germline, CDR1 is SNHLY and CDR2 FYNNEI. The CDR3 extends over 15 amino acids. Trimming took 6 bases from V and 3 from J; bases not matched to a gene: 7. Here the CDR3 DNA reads TGTGCCAGCAGCGCGACTAGCGGGACCAACTACGAGCAGTACTTC. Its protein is CASSATSGTNYEQYF.

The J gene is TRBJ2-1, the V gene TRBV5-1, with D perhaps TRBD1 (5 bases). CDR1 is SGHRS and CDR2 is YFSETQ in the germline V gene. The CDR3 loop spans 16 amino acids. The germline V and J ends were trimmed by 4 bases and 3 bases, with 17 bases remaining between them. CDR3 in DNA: TGCGCCAGCAGCCCCCCCGACAGTCTATTCTACAATGAGCAGTTCTTC. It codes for CASSPPDSLFYNEQFF.

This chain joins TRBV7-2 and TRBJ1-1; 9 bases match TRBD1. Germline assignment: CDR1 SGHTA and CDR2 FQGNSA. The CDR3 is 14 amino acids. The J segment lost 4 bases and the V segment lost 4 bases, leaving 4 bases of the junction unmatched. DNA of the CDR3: TGTGCCAGCAGCTACCCGGGACAGGGCACTGAAGCTTTCTTT. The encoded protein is CASSYPGQGTEAFF.

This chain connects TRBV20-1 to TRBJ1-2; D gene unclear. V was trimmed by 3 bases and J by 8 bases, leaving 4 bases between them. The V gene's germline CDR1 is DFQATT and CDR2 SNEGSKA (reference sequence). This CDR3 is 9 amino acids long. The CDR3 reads CSASDGYTF. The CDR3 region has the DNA TGCAGTGCTAGTGACGGCTACACCTTC.

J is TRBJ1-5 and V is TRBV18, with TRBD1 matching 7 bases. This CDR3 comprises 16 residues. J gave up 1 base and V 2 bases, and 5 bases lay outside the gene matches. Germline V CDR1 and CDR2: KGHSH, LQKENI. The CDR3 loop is CASSPIGGVSNQPQHF. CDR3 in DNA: TGTGCCAGCTCACCAATAGGGGGCGTGAGCAATCAGCCCCAGCATTTT.

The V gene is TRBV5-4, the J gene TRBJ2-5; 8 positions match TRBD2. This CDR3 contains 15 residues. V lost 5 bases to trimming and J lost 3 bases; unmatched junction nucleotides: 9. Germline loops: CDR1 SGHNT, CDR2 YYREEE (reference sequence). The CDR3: CASRSGGTREETQYF. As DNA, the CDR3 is TGTGCCAGCAGAAGCGGGGGTACACGGGAAGAGACCCAGTACTTC.